The 9 T cell receptor beta chains below come from one sample, sequenced in a study of cytomegalovirus exposure and HLA in healthy donors (dated by TCRdb to the late 2010s). Preparation of the library involved the immunoSEQ multiplex PCR assay. For the multiplex PCR, a mixture combining 60 forward primers for TCR Vbeta segments and 13 reverse primers for TCR Jbeta segments was used. The immuneACCESS repertoire file appears here via TCRdb, limited to in-frame rearrangements. These files lack a portion of the clones; in checked studies, under half of the deficit traces to unresolved V genes, and the cause of the others is not known. Present in this sample are about 170,000 clones, around three quarters of which were seen just once. 2% to 2.5% of the sample goes to the ten largest clones. Sample: PBMCs. These receptors came from a woman aged 25 to 39 in good health and CMV-seropositive.

The chain joins TRBV6-5 to TRBJ1-2; D is possibly TRBD1 (5 bases). The CDR3 length is 14 residues. V was clipped by 7 bases and J by 7 bases, with 19 bases between them. Germline CDR1 MNHEY, CDR2 SVGAGI. CDR3 sequence: CASITMQGRGGYTF. The CDR3 region has the DNA TGTGCCAGCATCACGATGCAGGGTCGTGGTGGCTACACCTTC.

The genes are TRBV19 and TRBJ2-3, with 7 bases aligning to TRBD2. CDR1 is LNHDA and CDR2 is SQIVND in the germline V gene (reference sequence). This CDR3 contains 14 residues. Trimming took 3 bases from V and 6 from J; bases not matched to a gene: 6. The CDR3 bases are TGTGCCAGTAGTATCCTAGCGGTGGGTGATACGCAGTATTTT. It encodes CASSILAVGDTQYF.

The chain is built from TRBV5-6 and TRBJ2-1; TRBD2 agrees at 12 bases. Germline V gene sequence: CDR1 SGHDT, CDR2 YYEEEE. V was pared by 4 bases and J by 3 bases, with 2 bases of the junction left unmatched. The CDR3 contains 15 residues. The DNA of the CDR3 is TGTGCCAGCAGCAGACTAGCGGGAGACTACAATGAGCAGTTCTTC. The encoded protein is CASSRLAGDYNEQFF.

J is TRBJ1-1 and V is TRBV6-5; D call uncertain. Germline V gene sequence: CDR1 MNHEY, CDR2 SVGAGI. V lost 6 bases, J lost 8 bases, and 13 bases lay in between. The CDR3 covers 12 residues. The DNA for the CDR3 is TGTGCCAGCAGGGGCGGGCCAGCCGAAGCTTTCTTT. Translation gives CASRGGPAEAFF.

This clone was seen a handful of times. The chain is built from TRBV19 and TRBJ2-1, with D tentatively TRBD2 (5 bases). V gave up 5 bases and J gave up 0 bases, with 14 bases separating them. CDR3 length: 16 residues. Per germline, CDR1 LNHDA and CDR2 SQIVND (reference sequence). CDR3: CASSGRWESSYNEQFF. The CDR3 region has the DNA TGTGCCAGTAGTGGTCGCTGGGAGAGCTCCTACAATGAGCAGTTCTTC.

The rearrangement joins TRBV7-2 to TRBJ2-7; a weak D match, TRBD2 (6 bases). CDR3 length equals 14 residues. CDR1 and CDR2 from the germline V gene are SGHTA and FQGNSA. The germline V and J ends were trimmed by 3 bases and 4 bases, with 13 bases remaining between them. The CDR3: CASSLSSGSYEQYF. In DNA form, the CDR3 reads TGTGCCAGCAGCTTGTCCAGCGGGTCGTACGAGCAGTACTTC.

The chain uses TRBV5-1 and TRBJ2-3; possible D gene TRBD1, 6 bases. The CDR3 length is 15 residues. Germline lookup yields CDR1 SGHRS and CDR2 YFSETQ. V lost 1 base to trimming and J lost 4 bases, with 13 bases between them. The CDR3, as DNA: TGCGCCAGCAGCTTGTTCGATGGGGGCGCAGATACGCAGTATTTT. This encodes CASSLFDGGADTQYF.

This chain connects TRBV30 to TRBJ1-6; no firm D call. CDR1 GTSNPN and CDR2 SVGIG come from the germline V gene (reference sequence). The CDR3 length is 11 residues. V shed 0 bases and J shed 9 bases, with 3 bases lying between them. The CDR3 spells CAWSVASPLHF. CDR3 sequence (DNA): TGTGCCTGGAGTGTGGCTTCACCCCTCCACTTT.

This clone was recorded once. The chain is built from TRBV5-5 and TRBJ2-2; the D is unclear. The germline V gene encodes CDR1 SGHKS and CDR2 YYEKEE (reference sequence). Trimming shortened V by 5 bases and J by 3 bases, and 11 bases separated the two germline ends. CDR3 size: 14 residues. CDR3 in amino acids: CASSRLPDTGELFF. The CDR3 DNA reads as TGTGCCAGCAGTCGACTCCCGGACACCGGGGAGCTGTTTTTT.